The clone carrying this TCR beta chain has ten or more counts. This sample was included in a study of Graves' ophthalmopathy and Graves' hyperthyroidism. V was pared by 6 bases and J by 4 bases, with 12 bases between. This CDR3 contains 13 residues. CDR1 is MDHEN, CDR2 SYDVKM, per germline. RNA transcripts were the source from which TCR beta CDR3 regions were amplified. First-round RT-PCR used HTBI primers; second-round multiplex PCR followed. TCRdb recomputed calls from the multiplex PCR reads with MiXCR, one row per CDR3 protein. The sample consists of roughly 500,000 distinct CDR3 sequences, approximately 14% of them appearing once.

The sequencing sample was made of blood. This sequence originates from a woman aged 25 to 45 with Graves' ophthalmopathy. The V and J genes are TRBV28 and TRBJ2-5, with D tentatively TRBD2 (6 bases). CDR3: CASRWRVGETQYF. The CDR3 coding sequence is TGTGCCAGCAGATGGAGGGTGGGAGAGACCCAGTACTTC.